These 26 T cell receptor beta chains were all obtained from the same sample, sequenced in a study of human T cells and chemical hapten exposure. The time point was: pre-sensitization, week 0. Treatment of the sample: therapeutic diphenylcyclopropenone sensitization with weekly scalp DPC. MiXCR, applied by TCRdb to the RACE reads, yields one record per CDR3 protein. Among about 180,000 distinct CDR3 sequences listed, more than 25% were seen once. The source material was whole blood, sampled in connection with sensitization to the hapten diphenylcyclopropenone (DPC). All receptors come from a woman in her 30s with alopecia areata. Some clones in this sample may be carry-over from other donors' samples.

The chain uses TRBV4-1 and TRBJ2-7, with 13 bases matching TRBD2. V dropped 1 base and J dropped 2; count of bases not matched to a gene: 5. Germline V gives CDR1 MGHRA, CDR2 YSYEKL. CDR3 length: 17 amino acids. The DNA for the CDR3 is TGCGCCAGCAGCCAAGTCCACGGACTAGCGGGGGCCTACGAGCAGTACTTC. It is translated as CASSQVHGLAGAYEQYF.

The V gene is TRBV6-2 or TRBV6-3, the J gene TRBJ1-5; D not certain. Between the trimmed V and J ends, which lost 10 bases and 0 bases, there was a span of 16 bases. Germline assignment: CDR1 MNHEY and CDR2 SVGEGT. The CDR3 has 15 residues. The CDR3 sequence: CANTPADYSNQPQHF. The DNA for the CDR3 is TGTGCCAACACCCCGGCAGACTATAGCAATCAGCCCCAGCATTTT.

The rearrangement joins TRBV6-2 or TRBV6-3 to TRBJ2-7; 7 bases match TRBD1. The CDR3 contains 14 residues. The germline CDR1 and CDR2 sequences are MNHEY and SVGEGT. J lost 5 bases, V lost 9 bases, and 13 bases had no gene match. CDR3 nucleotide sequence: TGTGCCAGTTGCCGGGACAGCTTAATCAACGAGCAGTACTTC. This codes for CASCRDSLINEQYF.

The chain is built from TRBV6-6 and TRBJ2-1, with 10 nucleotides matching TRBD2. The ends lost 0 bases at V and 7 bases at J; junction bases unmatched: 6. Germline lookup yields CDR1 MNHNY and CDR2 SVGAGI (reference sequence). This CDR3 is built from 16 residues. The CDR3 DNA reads TGTGCCAGCAGTTACTCGGCTAGCGGGAGTAAGAATGAGCAGTTCTTC. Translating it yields CASSYSASGSKNEQFF.

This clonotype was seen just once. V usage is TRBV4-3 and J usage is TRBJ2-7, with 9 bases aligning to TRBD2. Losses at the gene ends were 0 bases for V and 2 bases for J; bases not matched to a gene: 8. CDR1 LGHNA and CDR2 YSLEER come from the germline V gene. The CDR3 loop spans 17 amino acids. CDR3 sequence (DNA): TGCGCCAGCAGCCAAGAAGCGTCGGAGCGGGGGGCCTACGAGCAGTACTTC. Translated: CASSQEASERGAYEQYF.

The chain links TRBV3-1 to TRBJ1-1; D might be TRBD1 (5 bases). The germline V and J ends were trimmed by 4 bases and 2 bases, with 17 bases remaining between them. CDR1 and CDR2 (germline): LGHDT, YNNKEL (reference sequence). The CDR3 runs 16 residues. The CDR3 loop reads CASSRRGTSVNTEAFF. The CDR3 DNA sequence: TGTGCCAGCAGCCGCCGAGGGACGTCAGTTAACACTGAAGCTTTCTTT.

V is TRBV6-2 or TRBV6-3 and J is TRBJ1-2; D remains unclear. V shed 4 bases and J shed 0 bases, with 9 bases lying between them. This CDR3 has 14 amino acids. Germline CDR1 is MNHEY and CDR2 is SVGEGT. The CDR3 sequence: CASSWTAANYGYTF. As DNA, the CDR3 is TGTGCCAGCAGTTGGACGGCAGCTAACTATGGCTACACCTTC.

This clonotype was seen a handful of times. CDR3 protein: CSARPGQGTYNEQFF. Here the CDR3 DNA reads TGCAGTGCAAGACCCGGACAGGGGACCTACAATGAGCAGTTCTTC. J is TRBJ2-1 and V is TRBV20-1, with TRBD1 identical over 9 bases. After removal of 6 bases from V and 2 bases from J, the junction contained 8 bases not matched to a gene. The CDR3 has 15 residues. Germline V lookup: CDR1 DFQATT, CDR2 SNEGSKA (reference sequence).

The CDR3 sequence: CASRFGRDEQYF. Written as DNA, the CDR3 is TGTGCCAGCAGGTTCGGACGAGACGAGCAGTACTTC. The V call is TRBV28, the J call TRBJ2-7; no definite D call. Trimming removed 6 bases at V and 5 bases at J, with 11 bases between. The CDR3 runs 12 residues. Germline V gene sequence: CDR1 MDHEN, CDR2 SYDVKM.

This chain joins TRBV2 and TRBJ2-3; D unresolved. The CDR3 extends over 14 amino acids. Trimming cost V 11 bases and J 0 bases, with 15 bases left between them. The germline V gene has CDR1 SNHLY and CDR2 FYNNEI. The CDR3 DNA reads TGTGCCTCAGACCAAGATACTAGCACAGATACGCAGTATTTT. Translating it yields CASDQDTSTDTQYF.

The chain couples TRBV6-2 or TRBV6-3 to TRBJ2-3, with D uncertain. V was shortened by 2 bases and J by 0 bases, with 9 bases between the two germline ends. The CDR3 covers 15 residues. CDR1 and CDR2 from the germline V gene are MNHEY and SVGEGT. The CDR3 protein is CASSYGFVSTDTQYF. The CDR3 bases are TGTGCCAGCAGTTACGGGTTTGTGAGCACAGATACGCAGTATTTT.

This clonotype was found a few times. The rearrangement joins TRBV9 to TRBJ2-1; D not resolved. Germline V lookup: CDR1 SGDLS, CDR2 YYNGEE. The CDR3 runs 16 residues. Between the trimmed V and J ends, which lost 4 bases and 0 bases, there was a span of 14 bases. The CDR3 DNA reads TGTGCCAGCAGCCCCAGCCCGACGGACTCCTACAATGAGCAGTTCTTC. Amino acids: CASSPSPTDSYNEQFF.

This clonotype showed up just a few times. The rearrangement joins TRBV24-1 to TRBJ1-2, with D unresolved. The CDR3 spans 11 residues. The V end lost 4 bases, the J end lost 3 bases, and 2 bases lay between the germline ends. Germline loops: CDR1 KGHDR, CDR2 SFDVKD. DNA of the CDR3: TGTGCCACCAGTGACCACTATGGCTACACCTTC. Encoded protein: CATSDHYGYTF.

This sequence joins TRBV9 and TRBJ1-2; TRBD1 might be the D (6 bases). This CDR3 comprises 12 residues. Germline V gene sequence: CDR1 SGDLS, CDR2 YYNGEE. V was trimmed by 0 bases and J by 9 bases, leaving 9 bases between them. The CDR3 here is CASSVGQGRYTF. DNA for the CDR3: TGTGCCAGCAGCGTAGGGCAGGGGCGCTACACCTTC.

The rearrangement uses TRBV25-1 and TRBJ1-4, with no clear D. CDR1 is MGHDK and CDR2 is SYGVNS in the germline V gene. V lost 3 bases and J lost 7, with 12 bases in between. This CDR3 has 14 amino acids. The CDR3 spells CASSDPLRGEKLFF. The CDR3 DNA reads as TGTGCCAGCAGTGACCCCCTCCGCGGTGAAAAACTGTTTTTT.

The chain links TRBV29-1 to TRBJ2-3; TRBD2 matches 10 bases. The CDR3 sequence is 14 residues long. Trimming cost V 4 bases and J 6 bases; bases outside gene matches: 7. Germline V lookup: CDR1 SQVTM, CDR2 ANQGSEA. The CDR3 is CSVGTSGVLDTQYF. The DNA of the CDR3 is TGCAGCGTTGGGACTAGCGGAGTGCTGGATACGCAGTATTTT.

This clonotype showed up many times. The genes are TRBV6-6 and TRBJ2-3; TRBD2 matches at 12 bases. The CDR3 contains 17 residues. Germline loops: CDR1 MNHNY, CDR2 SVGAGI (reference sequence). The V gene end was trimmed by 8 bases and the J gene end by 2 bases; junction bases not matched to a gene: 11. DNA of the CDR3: TGTGCCAGCGGATCTAGCGGGAGGGTTTACATCACAGATACGCAGTATTTT. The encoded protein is CASGSSGRVYITDTQYF.

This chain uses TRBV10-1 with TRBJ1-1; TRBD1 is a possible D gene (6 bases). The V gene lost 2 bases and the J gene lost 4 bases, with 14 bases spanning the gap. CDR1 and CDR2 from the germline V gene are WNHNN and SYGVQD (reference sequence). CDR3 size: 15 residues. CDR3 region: CASSEGGSSPTEAFF. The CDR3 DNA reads TGCGCCAGCAGTGAGGGGGGCTCAAGCCCCACTGAAGCTTTCTTT.

CDR3 sequence (DNA): TGTGCCTGGAGTGTACTTGGGACCGGGGAGCTGTTTTTT. The encoded protein is CAWSVLGTGELFF. The rearrangement uses TRBV30 and TRBJ2-2; D is unclear. The CDR3 length is 13 residues. Germline CDR1 reads GTSNPN; CDR2 reads SVGIG (reference sequence). The V gene lost 0 bases and the J gene lost 5 bases, with 7 bases spanning the gap.

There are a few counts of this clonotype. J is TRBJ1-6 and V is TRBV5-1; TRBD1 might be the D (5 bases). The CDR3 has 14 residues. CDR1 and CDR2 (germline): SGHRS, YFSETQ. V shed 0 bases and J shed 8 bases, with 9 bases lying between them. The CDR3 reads CASSLEQGYSPLHF. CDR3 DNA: TGCGCCAGCAGCTTGGAGCAGGGTTATTCACCCCTCCACTTT.

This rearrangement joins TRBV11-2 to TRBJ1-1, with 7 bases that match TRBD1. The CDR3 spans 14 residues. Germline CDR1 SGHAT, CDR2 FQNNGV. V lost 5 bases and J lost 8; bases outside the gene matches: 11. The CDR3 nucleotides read TGTGCCAGCAGCCGTAGACAGGGCTTGCGGGAAGCTTTCTTT. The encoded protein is CASSRRQGLREAFF.

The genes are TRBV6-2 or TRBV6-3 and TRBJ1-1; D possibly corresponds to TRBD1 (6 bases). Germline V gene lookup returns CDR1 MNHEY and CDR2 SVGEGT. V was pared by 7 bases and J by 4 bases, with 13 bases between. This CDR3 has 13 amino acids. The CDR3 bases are TGTGCCAGCACGGCAGGGGTGAGCACTGAAGCTTTCTTT. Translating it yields CASTAGVSTEAFF.

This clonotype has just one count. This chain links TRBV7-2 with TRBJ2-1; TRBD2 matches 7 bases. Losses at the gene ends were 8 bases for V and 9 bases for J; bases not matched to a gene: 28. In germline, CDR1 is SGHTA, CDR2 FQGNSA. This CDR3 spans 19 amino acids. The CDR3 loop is CASGGRIGLVTGGSGEQFF. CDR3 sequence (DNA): TGTGCCAGCGGAGGACGGATCGGGTTGGTCACGGGAGGTTCCGGTGAGCAGTTCTTC.

The CDR3 region has the DNA TGTGCCAGCAGCTTAGCCGGACTCGGGGAAAAACTGTTTTTT. This translates into CASSLAGLGEKLFF. This chain links TRBV11-1 with TRBJ1-4; no definite D call. This CDR3 contains 14 residues. Trimming took off 0 bases at V and 8 bases at J, with 10 bases between the two ends. CDR1 and CDR2 from the germline V gene are SGHAT and FQDESV (reference sequence).

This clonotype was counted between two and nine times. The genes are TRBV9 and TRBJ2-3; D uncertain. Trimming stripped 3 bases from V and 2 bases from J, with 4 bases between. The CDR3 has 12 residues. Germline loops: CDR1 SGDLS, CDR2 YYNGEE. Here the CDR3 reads CASSADTDTQYF. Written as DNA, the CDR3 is TGTGCCAGCAGCGCTGACACAGATACGCAGTATTTT.

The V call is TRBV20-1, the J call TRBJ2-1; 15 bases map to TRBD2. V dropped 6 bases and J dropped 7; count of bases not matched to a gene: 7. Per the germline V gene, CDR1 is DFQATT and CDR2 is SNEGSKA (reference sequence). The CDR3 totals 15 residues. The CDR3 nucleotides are TGCAGTGCAGCCGGGACTAGCGGGAGGCAAAATGAGCAGTTCTTC. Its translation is CSAAGTSGRQNEQFF.